One and the same sample provided the 3 T cell receptor beta chains below, sequenced in a study of T cell repertoires in cytomegalovirus infection. TCRdb used MiXCR to reprocess the reads, holding one entry per CDR3 protein. The table includes around 490,000 distinct CDR3 sequences, around a quarter detected once. The sequenced sample was PBMCs. These receptors all stem from a human donor in good health (CMV status not recorded). Some clones in this sample may be carry-over from other donors' samples.

The chain is built from TRBV19 and TRBJ2-5, with D perhaps TRBD2 (5 bases). V was pared by 9 bases and J by 5 bases, with 16 bases between. Germline CDR1 reads LNHDA; CDR2 reads SQIVND (reference sequence). The CDR3 runs 13 residues. CDR3 nucleotides: TGTGCCAGGAGAAGAGGGCCTTGGGAGACCCAGTACTTC. It translates to CARRRGPWETQYF.

The chain joins TRBV27 to TRBJ2-1; 14 bases are shared with TRBD2. J gave up 10 bases and V 8 bases, and 19 bases lay outside the gene matches. The germline V gene has CDR1 MNHEY and CDR2 SMNVEV (reference sequence). The CDR3 totals 18 residues. The CDR3 nucleotides read TGTGCCAGCCGGACTTTTACCTCGGGACTAGCGGGAGCGAAAGAGCAGTTCTTC. Protein product: CASRTFTSGLAGAKEQFF.

This clonotype occurred once. This sequence joins TRBV6-8 and TRBJ2-3; no clear D gene. The CDR3 has 11 amino acids. Germline values: CDR1 MNHGY, CDR2 SAAAGT. The V end was cut by 6 bases, the J end by 8 bases, with 9 bases between. This CDR3 reads CASRVLFTQYF. The CDR3 DNA reads TGTGCCAGCAGGGTCCTCTTTACGCAGTATTTT.